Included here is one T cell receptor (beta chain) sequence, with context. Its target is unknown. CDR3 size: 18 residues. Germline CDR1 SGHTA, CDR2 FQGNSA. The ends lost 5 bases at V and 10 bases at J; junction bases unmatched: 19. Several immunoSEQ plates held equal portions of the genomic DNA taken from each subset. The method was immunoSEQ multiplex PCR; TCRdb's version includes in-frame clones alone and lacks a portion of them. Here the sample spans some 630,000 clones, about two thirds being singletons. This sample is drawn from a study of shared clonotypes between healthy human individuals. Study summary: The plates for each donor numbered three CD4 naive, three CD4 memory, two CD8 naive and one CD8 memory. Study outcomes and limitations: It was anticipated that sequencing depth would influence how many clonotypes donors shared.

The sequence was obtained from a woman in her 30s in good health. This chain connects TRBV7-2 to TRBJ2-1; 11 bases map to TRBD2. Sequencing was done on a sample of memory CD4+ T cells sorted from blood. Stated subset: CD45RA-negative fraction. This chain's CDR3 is CASSTGTSGQVWAKEQFF. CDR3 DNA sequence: TGTGCCAGCAGCACCGGGACTAGCGGCCAAGTTTGGGCCAAAGAGCAGTTCTTC.